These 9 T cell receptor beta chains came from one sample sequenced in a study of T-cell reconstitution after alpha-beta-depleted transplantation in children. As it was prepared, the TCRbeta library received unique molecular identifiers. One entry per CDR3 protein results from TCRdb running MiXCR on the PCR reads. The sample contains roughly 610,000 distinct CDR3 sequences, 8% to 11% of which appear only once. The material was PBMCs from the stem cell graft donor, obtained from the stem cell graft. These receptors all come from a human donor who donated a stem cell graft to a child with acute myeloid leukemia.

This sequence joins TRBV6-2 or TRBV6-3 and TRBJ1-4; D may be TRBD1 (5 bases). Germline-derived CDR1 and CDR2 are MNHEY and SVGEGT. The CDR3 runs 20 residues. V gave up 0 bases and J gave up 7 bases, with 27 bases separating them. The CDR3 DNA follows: TGTGCCAGCAGTTACTCGAGGGAAGGGGCCGCCGACCGTATCAGTGAAAAACTGTTTTTT. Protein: CASSYSREGAADRISEKLFF.

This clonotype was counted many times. CDR3 residues: CASSQGQGSYEQYF. In DNA form, the CDR3 reads TGTGCCAGCAGCCAAGGACAGGGATCCTACGAGCAGTACTTC. The V call is TRBV4-2, the J call TRBJ2-7; 7 bases match TRBD1. CDR1 LGHNA and CDR2 YNFKEQ come from the germline V gene. V trimming: 1 base; J trimming: 1 base; junction bases outside the gene matches: 1. The CDR3 has 14 amino acids.

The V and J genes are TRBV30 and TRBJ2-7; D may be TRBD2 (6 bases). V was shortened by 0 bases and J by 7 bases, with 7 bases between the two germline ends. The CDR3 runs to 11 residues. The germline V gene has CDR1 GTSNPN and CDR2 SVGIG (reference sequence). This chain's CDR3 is CAWSVGREQYF. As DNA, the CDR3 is TGTGCCTGGAGTGTAGGGAGGGAGCAGTACTTC.

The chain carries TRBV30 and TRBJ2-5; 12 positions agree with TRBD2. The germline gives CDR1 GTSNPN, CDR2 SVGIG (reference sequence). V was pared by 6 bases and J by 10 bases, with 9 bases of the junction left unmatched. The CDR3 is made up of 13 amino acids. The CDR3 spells CACTTSGGGDQYF. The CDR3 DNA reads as TGTGCCTGTACGACTAGCGGGGGCGGGGACCAGTACTTC.

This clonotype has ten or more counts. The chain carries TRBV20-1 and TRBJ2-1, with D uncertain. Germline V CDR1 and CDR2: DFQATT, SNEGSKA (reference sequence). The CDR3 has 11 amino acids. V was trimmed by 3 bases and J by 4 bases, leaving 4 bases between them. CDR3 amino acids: CSARRYNEQFF. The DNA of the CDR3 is TGCAGTGCTAGGAGATACAATGAGCAGTTCTTC.

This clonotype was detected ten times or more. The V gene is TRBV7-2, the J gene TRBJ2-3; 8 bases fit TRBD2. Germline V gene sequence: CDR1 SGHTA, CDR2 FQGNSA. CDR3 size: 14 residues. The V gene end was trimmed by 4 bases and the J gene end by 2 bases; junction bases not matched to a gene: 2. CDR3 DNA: TGTGCCAGCAGCTATAGCGGGAACACAGATACGCAGTATTTT. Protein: CASSYSGNTDTQYF.

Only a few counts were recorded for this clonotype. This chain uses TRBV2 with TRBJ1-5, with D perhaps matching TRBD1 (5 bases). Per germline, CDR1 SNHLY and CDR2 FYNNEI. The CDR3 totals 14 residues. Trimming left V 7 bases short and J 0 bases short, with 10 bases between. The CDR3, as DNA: TGTGCCAGCAAGTTGGGGCTTAGCAATCAGCCCCAGCATTTT. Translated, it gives CASKLGLSNQPQHF.

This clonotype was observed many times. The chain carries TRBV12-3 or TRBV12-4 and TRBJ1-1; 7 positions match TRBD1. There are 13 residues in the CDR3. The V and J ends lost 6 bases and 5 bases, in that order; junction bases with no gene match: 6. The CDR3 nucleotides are TGTGCCAGCAGCCAGACAGGGCATACTGAAGCTTTCTTT. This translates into CASSQTGHTEAFF.

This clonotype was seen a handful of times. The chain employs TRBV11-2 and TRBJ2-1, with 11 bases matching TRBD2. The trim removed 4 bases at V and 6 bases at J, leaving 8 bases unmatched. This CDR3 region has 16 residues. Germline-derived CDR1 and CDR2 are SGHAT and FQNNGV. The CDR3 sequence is CASSSFLSGRGNEQFF. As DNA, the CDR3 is TGTGCCAGCAGCTCCTTCCTTAGCGGGAGGGGCAATGAGCAGTTCTTC.